Below, 10 T cell receptor beta chains from the same sample are listed, as sequenced in a study of control samples from healthy donors and cancer patients. Clones were sequenced by immunoSEQ multiplex PCR, and TCRdb holds only the in-frame ones, with some missing. The sample has about 45,000 clones; approximately 89% are singletons. The sequenced sample consisted of PBMCs. The receptors were sampled from a middle-aged woman with head and neck cancer.

V gene TRBV30 combines with J gene TRBJ2-2; TRBD2 might be the D (5 bases). CDR3 length: 13 residues. Germline-derived CDR1 and CDR2 are GTSNPN and SVGIG (reference sequence). Trimming cost V 2 bases and J 7 bases, with 11 bases left between them. The CDR3 DNA reads as TGTGCCTGGAGTTCGCGGGCTGACGGGGAGCTGTTTTTT. It encodes CAWSSRADGELFF. The complete variable domain, with remaining parts taken from reference TRBV30 and TRBJ2-2, reads SQTIHQWPATLVQPVGSPLSLECTVEGTSNPNLYWYRQAAGRGLQLLFYSVGIGQISSEVPQNLSASRPQDRQFILSSKKLLLSDSGFYLCAWSSRADGELFFGEGSRLTVL.

CDR3 loop: CSAPTGETQYF. The CDR3 DNA reads TGCAGTGCTCCGACCGGAGAGACCCAGTACTTC. The rearrangement links TRBV20-1 to TRBJ2-5; D is uncertain. The CDR3 extends over 11 amino acids. CDR1 DFQATT and CDR2 SNEGSKA come from the germline V gene (reference sequence). Trimming pared 5 bases from V and 4 bases from J, leaving 8 bases between.

The J gene is TRBJ2-7, the V gene TRBV4-1; TRBD2 aligns across 10 bases. V trimming: 4 bases; J trimming: 7 bases; junction bases outside the gene matches: 10. Germline CDR1 MGHRA, CDR2 YSYEKL. This CDR3 region has 15 residues. CDR3 in DNA: TGCGCCAGCAGCCTTATAGCGGGGGGCCAACTAGAGCAGTACTTC. Translating it yields CASSLIAGGQLEQYF.

The genes are TRBV7-6 and TRBJ2-1; TRBD2 matches at 13 bases. V was clipped by 5 bases and J by 2 bases; unmatched bases: 15. This CDR3 region has 20 residues. From germline, CDR1 is SGHVS and CDR2 FNYEAQ. The DNA for the CDR3 is TGTGCCAGCAGCCCAAAAGGGAAAGGGGGACTAGCGGGAACCTACAATGAGCAGTTCTTC. Protein sequence: CASSPKGKGGLAGTYNEQFF.

The gene calls are TRBV2 and TRBJ1-5, with D unresolved. The CDR3 totals 12 residues. V dropped 7 bases and J dropped 7 bases, with 11 bases sitting between them. Germline CDR1 and CDR2: SNHLY and FYNNEI. CDR3 bases: TGTGCCAGCAAAGGGCAAGGGCAGCCCCAGCATTTT. As protein: CASKGQGQPQHF. Combining the CDR3 with reference TRBV2 and TRBJ1-5 gives the whole variable domain EPEVTQTPSHQVTQMGQEVILRCVPISNHLYFYWYRQILGQKVEFLVSFYNNEISEKSEIFDDQFSVERPDGSNFTLKIRSTKLEDSAMYFCASKGQGQPQHFGDGTRLSIL.

The V gene is TRBV6-6, the J gene TRBJ1-1; tentatively, D is TRBD1 (6 bases). V was pared by 10 bases and J by 1 base, with 16 bases between. Germline V gives CDR1 MNHNY, CDR2 SVGAGI (reference sequence). There are 14 residues in the CDR3. In nucleotides, the CDR3 is TGTGCCACCAACCTTGGGGGGGCGAACACTGAAGCTTTCTTT. Translated, it gives CATNLGGANTEAFF.

The chain recombines TRBV5-8 with TRBJ2-7; D is ambiguous. Germline V gives CDR1 SGHTS, CDR2 YDEGEE. This CDR3 is built from 13 residues. Trimming cost V 0 bases and J 0 bases, with 4 bases left between them. The CDR3, as DNA: TGTGCCAGCAGCTTGGCCCCCTCCTACGAGCAGTACTTC. Its translation is CASSLAPSYEQYF.

This clone was recorded a few times. This chain uses TRBV19 with TRBJ2-2, with D possibly matching TRBD2 (6 bases). Germline loops: CDR1 LNHDA, CDR2 SQIVND (reference sequence). This CDR3 has 20 amino acids. Trimming removed 1 base at V and 3 bases at J, with 24 bases between. The CDR3 is CASSIGLASVRIVYTGELFF. Here the CDR3 DNA reads TGTGCCAGTAGTATAGGGCTGGCTAGCGTAAGGATCGTGTACACCGGGGAGCTGTTTTTT.

The chain employs TRBV2 and TRBJ1-2; 7 positions agree with TRBD1. The CDR3 length is 14 residues. Trimming took 6 bases from V and 4 from J; bases not matched to a gene: 8. Germline V gene data show CDR1 as SNHLY and CDR2 as FYNNEI. The CDR3 is CASSVRGRVYGYTF. CDR3 nucleotides: TGTGCCAGCAGCGTCAGGGGGAGGGTCTATGGCTACACCTTC.

The V gene is TRBV23-1, the J gene TRBJ1-3; no reliable D call. TRBV23-1 is an ORF, with its function uncertain. V dropped 3 bases and J dropped 4 bases, with 10 bases sitting between them. The CDR3 runs 14 residues. As DNA, the CDR3 is TGCGCCAGCAGTCATTCGCTTAAAGGAAACACCATATATTTT. Its protein is CASSHSLKGNTIYF.